This T cell receptor (beta chain) is drawn from a study of molecular identifiers for immune sequencing clone quantification. Study-level findings and limits: Naive cells had under 1% of molecules in clones above 20 RNA copies, effectors over 99%. With a barcode shared among identical TCR molecules, highly expanded clone sizes could be underestimated.

Both previously described methods and listed TCR primers were employed to make bulk TCR libraries. TCRdb ran MiXCR on the PCR reads and lists one entry per CDR3 protein. Of about 640,000 distinct CDR3 sequences listed, 15% to 20% are singletons. Naive CD8 T cell sorting was performed on the CD8+CD4-CCR7+CD45RA+ phenotype. This clonotype was recorded at least ten times. Antigen: not known. The sample taken for sequencing was naive CD8+ T cells from blood, with Jurkat cell RNA spiked in. Indicated subset: FACS-sorted CD8+CD4-CCR7+CD45RA+ naive T cells. The TCR was taken from a human donor in good health. Some libraries in this study had Jurkat cell RNA spiked in.

CDR3 nucleotide sequence: TGTGCCAGCAGTTACCAGGGGATGAACACCGGGGAGCTGTTTTTT. Translating it yields CASSYQGMNTGELFF. This chain connects TRBV6-5 to TRBJ2-2; tentatively, D is TRBD1 (6 bases). This CDR3 is 15 amino acids long. Germline V CDR1 and CDR2: MNHEY, SVGAGI. V was shortened by 2 bases and J by 1 base, with 8 bases between the two germline ends.